These 30 T cell receptor beta chains share one sample of origin, sequenced in a study of cytomegalovirus exposure and HLA in healthy donors. The PCR contained 60 Vbeta and 13 Jbeta primers. Clones were sequenced by immunoSEQ multiplex PCR, and TCRdb holds only the in-frame ones, with some missing. The data show under 55,000 clones, approximately 72% seen once. Sequenced input: PBMCs. These receptors were obtained from a woman aged 25 to 39 in good health and CMV-seronegative.

The chain combines TRBV19 with TRBJ2-5; a weak D match, TRBD2 (5 bases). Germline V gives CDR1 LNHDA, CDR2 SQIVND (reference sequence). V lost 6 bases to trimming and J lost 2 bases, with 10 bases between them. This CDR3 region has 13 residues. The CDR3 is CASRDGLQETQYF. The CDR3 DNA follows: TGTGCCAGTAGGGACGGACTGCAAGAGACCCAGTACTTC.

The chain joins TRBV4-2 to TRBJ2-7, with 13 bases fitting TRBD2. The CDR3 covers 18 residues. After removal of 1 base from V and 0 bases from J, the junction contained 6 bases not matched to a gene. Germline CDR1 LGHNA, CDR2 YNFKEQ. CDR3 nucleotide sequence: TGTGCCAGCAGCCAAGGACTAGCGGGGGGCCCAAGCTCCTACGAGCAGTACTTC. It codes for CASSQGLAGGPSSYEQYF.

The CDR3 spells CASSTGRDSRAKNIQYF. In nucleotides, the CDR3 is TGCGCCAGCAGCACCGGAAGGGACAGCCGAGCCAAAAACATTCAGTACTTC. J is TRBJ2-4 and V is TRBV5-1, with 7 nucleotides matching TRBD1. This CDR3 region has 17 residues. After removal of 4 bases from V and 0 bases from J, the junction contained 10 bases not matched to a gene. The V gene's germline CDR1 is SGHRS and CDR2 YFSETQ.

This rearrangement joins TRBV2 to TRBJ1-4; D gene ambiguous. Germline loops: CDR1 SNHLY, CDR2 FYNNEI. V lost 0 bases and J 8 bases, leaving 7 bases between the germline ends. The CDR3 runs 13 residues. CDR3: CASSEARGEKLFF. CDR3 bases: TGTGCCAGCAGTGAAGCTCGGGGAGAAAAACTGTTTTTT.

This clone turned up a few times. The rearrangement links TRBV7-2 to TRBJ1-4; TRBD1 might be the D (5 bases). The V gene's germline CDR1 is SGHTA and CDR2 FQGNSA. This CDR3 is built from 14 residues. The germline V and J ends were trimmed by 1 base and 11 bases, with 14 bases remaining between them. DNA of the CDR3: TGTGCCAGCAGCTTAGGGGTCGCAGGGAATAAACTGTTTTTT. It translates to CASSLGVAGNKLFF.

This sequence joins TRBV6-1 and TRBJ1-1; D possibly corresponds to TRBD1 (6 bases). CDR3 size: 13 residues. Trimming took off 5 bases at V and 1 base at J, with 8 bases between the two ends. Germline V gene sequence: CDR1 MNHNS, CDR2 SASEGT. Here the CDR3 DNA reads TGTGCCAGCAGTACACAGGGGAACACTGAAGCTTTCTTT. Translating gives CASSTQGNTEAFF.

This chain links TRBV7-2 with TRBJ1-6; D might be TRBD1 (5 bases). V lost 1 base, J lost 10 bases, and 17 bases lay in between. The CDR3 extends over 16 amino acids. Germline V gives CDR1 SGHTA, CDR2 FQGNSA. In DNA, the CDR3 is TGTGCCAGCAGCTTAGGGGGAGGGCAGGGTTGGTCACCCCTCCACTTT. The encoded protein is CASSLGGGQGWSPLHF.

In this sample, this clone turned up a few times. The V call is TRBV2, the J call TRBJ1-1; D not certain. The CDR3 spans 13 residues. V was trimmed by 2 bases and J by 0 bases, leaving 4 bases between them. Per germline, CDR1 SNHLY and CDR2 FYNNEI. The DNA for the CDR3 is TGTGCCAGCAGTGAAATAATGAACACTGAAGCTTTCTTT. This sequence encodes CASSEIMNTEAFF.

CDR3 sequence: CASSSGGARETQYF. DNA for the CDR3: TGTGCCAGCAGCTCAGGAGGGGCGCGGGAGACCCAGTACTTC. V is TRBV7-9 and J is TRBJ2-5; D possibly corresponds to TRBD2 (6 bases). The V and J ends lost 4 bases and 5 bases respectively, with 14 bases between them. CDR3 length: 14 amino acids. CDR1 and CDR2 from the germline V gene are SEHNR and FQNEAQ (reference sequence).

This rearrangement joins TRBV5-4 to TRBJ2-7; 8 nucleotides match TRBD2. The CDR3 spans 14 residues. J gave up 3 bases and V 2 bases, and 4 bases lay outside the gene matches. From germline, CDR1 is SGHNT and CDR2 YYREEE (reference sequence). The chain's CDR3 is CASSLAGVVYEQYF. The CDR3 DNA sequence: TGTGCCAGCAGCTTAGCGGGAGTAGTCTACGAGCAGTACTTC. Looking up the rest from reference TRBV5-4 and TRBJ2-7 gives the full variable domain: ETGVTQSPTHLIKTRGQQVTLRCSSQSGHNTVSWYQQALGQGPQFIFQYYREEENGRGNFPPRFSGLQFPNYSSELNVNALELDDSALYLCASSLAGVVYEQYFGPGTRLTVT.

J is TRBJ2-1 and V is TRBV7-2, with TRBD2 matching over 7 bases. Germline V gene sequence: CDR1 SGHTA, CDR2 FQGNSA. CDR3 length equals 15 residues. After removal of 2 bases from V and 3 bases from J, the junction contained 4 bases not matched to a gene. CDR3 protein: CASSLRGGSYNEQFF. As DNA, the CDR3 is TGTGCCAGCAGCTTACGTGGCGGGAGCTACAATGAGCAGTTCTTC.

The chain has TRBV5-1 and TRBJ2-5; no clear D. Per the germline V gene, CDR1 is SGHRS and CDR2 is YFSETQ. The length of the CDR3 is 13 residues. The V end was cut by 0 bases, the J end by 5 bases, with 8 bases between. The CDR3 bases are TGCGCCAGCAGCTTGGAATTCGGGGAGACCCAGTACTTC. Translating gives CASSLEFGETQYF.

V is TRBV5-1 and J is TRBJ1-1; D is unresolved. CDR1 SGHRS and CDR2 YFSETQ come from the germline V gene. Trimming left V 3 bases short and J 0 bases short, with 6 bases between. This CDR3 has 13 residues. CDR3 in DNA: TGCGCCAGCAGCTCACAGTTGAACACTGAAGCTTTCTTT. Translating gives CASSSQLNTEAFF.

V usage is TRBV7-2 and J usage is TRBJ2-5; no firm D call. CDR3 length: 14 amino acids. Trimming removed 1 base from V and 4 bases from J, with 10 bases in between. Germline V gene data show CDR1 as SGHTA and CDR2 as FQGNSA. The CDR3 nucleotides read TGTGCCAGCAGCTTAGGACGGAGCAGAGAGACCCAGTACTTC. Protein product: CASSLGRSRETQYF.

The chain couples TRBV28 to TRBJ1-4; 9 bases map to TRBD1. The trim removed 3 bases at V and 4 bases at J, leaving 3 bases unmatched. Looked up from germline, CDR1 is MDHEN and CDR2 is SYDVKM. The CDR3 consists of 15 residues. In DNA form, the CDR3 reads TGTGCCAGCAGTTTTCCGGGACAGGGTAATGAAAAACTGTTTTTT. The encoded protein is CASSFPGQGNEKLFF.

V is TRBV28 and J is TRBJ1-5, with a possible D match to TRBD1 (6 bases). V was shortened by 2 bases and J by 4 bases, with 12 bases between the two germline ends. The germline CDR1 and CDR2 sequences are MDHEN and SYDVKM. The CDR3 is 15 amino acids. Written as DNA, the CDR3 is TGTGCCAGCAGTTTAGGCGGGGGCCTAAATCAGCCCCAGCATTTT. Amino acids: CASSLGGGLNQPQHF.

This clone was seen only a few times. The chain employs TRBV4-2 and TRBJ2-7; D gene ambiguous. The CDR3 consists of 15 residues. V lost 1 base and J lost 3, with 13 bases in between. The germline CDR1 and CDR2 sequences are LGHNA and YNFKEQ. The CDR3 coding sequence is TGTGCCAGCAGCCAAGTCTCCGGAGAAGGCTACGAGCAGTACTTC. It encodes CASSQVSGEGYEQYF.

This chain links TRBV7-2 with TRBJ2-5; tentatively, D is TRBD2 (7 bases). The germline V and J ends were trimmed by 2 bases and 5 bases, with 15 bases remaining between them. Germline assignment: CDR1 SGHTA and CDR2 FQGNSA. This CDR3 is 15 amino acids long. CDR3 in DNA: TGTGCCAGCAGCTTAAGGTGGGGGGGCGGGGAGACCCAGTACTTC. It encodes CASSLRWGGGETQYF.

This clone was observed once. The CDR3 loop reads CASRSASGNTGELFF. CDR3 coding DNA: TGTGCCAGCAGGTCTGCTAGCGGGAACACCGGGGAGCTGTTTTTT. The chain has TRBV28 and TRBJ2-2; TRBD2 agrees at 7 bases. V shed 6 bases, J shed 1 base, and the junction held 5 bases outside the gene matches. Germline-derived CDR1 and CDR2 are MDHEN and SYDVKM. CDR3 length equals 15 residues.

This clone was recorded once. The chain combines TRBV4-2 with TRBJ1-1, with 9 bases matching TRBD1. The ends lost 0 bases at V and 4 bases at J; junction bases unmatched: 6. CDR3 length: 16 residues. Germline V lookup: CDR1 LGHNA, CDR2 YNFKEQ. Written as DNA, the CDR3 is TGTGCCAGCAGCCAAGATATCGGGACAGGGATCACTGAAGCTTTCTTT. Protein product: CASSQDIGTGITEAFF.

The chain has TRBV15 and TRBJ2-1; tentative D call: TRBD2 (7 bases). Looked up from germline, CDR1 is LNHNV and CDR2 is YYDKDF (reference sequence). Trimming removed 4 bases at V and 5 bases at J, with 18 bases between. There are 16 residues in the CDR3. The CDR3 DNA reads TGTGCCACCAGCATTTTCAGGGGAGGGGTAGACAATGAGCAGTTCTTC. This codes for CATSIFRGGVDNEQFF.

This rearrangement joins TRBV30 to TRBJ2-7, with TRBD2 matching 15 bases. CDR1 and CDR2 (germline): GTSNPN, SVGIG (reference sequence). The CDR3 is 14 residues long. The CDR3 nucleotides read TGTGCGGCCGGACTAGCGGGGGGGCCTGCGGAGCAGTACTTC. It codes for CAAGLAGGPAEQYF.

This chain uses TRBV10-3 with TRBJ2-7; possibly TRBD2 for D (7 bases). The CDR3 runs 16 residues. V gave up 3 bases and J gave up 3 bases, with 18 bases separating them. The germline gives CDR1 ENHRY, CDR2 SYGVKD. This chain's CDR3 is CAISESGGPRSYEQYF. DNA of the CDR3: TGTGCCATCAGTGAATCGGGGGGCCCAAGGAGCTACGAGCAGTACTTC.

In nucleotides, the CDR3 is TGTGCCAGCACCGCGACAGTCTTGGGCTACACCTTC. It yields the protein CASTATVLGYTF. The chain joins TRBV5-6 to TRBJ1-2, with D tentatively TRBD1 (5 bases). The V end was cut by 6 bases, the J end by 8 bases, with 14 bases between. Germline values: CDR1 SGHDT, CDR2 YYEEEE. This CDR3 has 12 residues.

The rearrangement uses TRBV7-9 and TRBJ1-2; the D gene is possibly TRBD1 (5 bases). CDR1 SEHNR and CDR2 FQNEAQ come from the germline V gene (reference sequence). The CDR3 is made up of 15 amino acids. V was cut by 4 bases and J by 2 bases, with 14 bases left in between. CDR3 amino acids: CASSSGAGKNYGYTF. The CDR3 nucleotides read TGTGCCAGCAGCTCTGGGGCGGGGAAGAACTATGGCTACACCTTC. The full variable domain, in which reference TRBV7-9 and TRBJ1-2 provide the parts outside the CDR3, is DTGVSQNPRHKITKRGQNVTFRCDPISEHNRLYWYRQTLGQGPEFLTYFQNEAQLEKSRLLSDRFSAERPKGSFSTLEIQRTEQGDSAMYLCASSSGAGKNYGYTFGSGTRLTVV.

V gene TRBV6-1 combines with J gene TRBJ2-3; TRBD2 might be the D (6 bases). The CDR3 is 15 amino acids. V lost 0 bases, J lost 3 bases, and 10 bases lay in between. Germline V gene data show CDR1 as MNHNS and CDR2 as SASEGT. For the CDR3, the DNA is TGTGCCAGCAGTGAAGCGGTACGGGGGACAGATACGCAGTATTTT. Amino acids: CASSEAVRGTDTQYF.

This clone was counted only a few times. V and J are TRBV19 and TRBJ1-4, with D possibly matching TRBD1 (5 bases). The CDR3 has 15 amino acids. V shed 5 bases and J shed 8 bases, with 18 bases lying between them. Germline loops: CDR1 LNHDA, CDR2 SQIVND (reference sequence). The CDR3 region has the DNA TGTGCCAGTAGTCTAAATCGCAGGGCGGAAGAAAAACTGTTTTTT. This sequence encodes CASSLNRRAEEKLFF. Based on the CDR3 plus reference TRBV19 and TRBJ1-4, the full variable domain is DGGITQSPKYLFRKEGQNVTLSCEQNLNHDAMYWYRQDPGQGLRLIYYSQIVNDFQKGDIAEGYSVSREKKESFPLTVTSAQKNPTAFYLCASSLNRRAEEKLFFGSGTQLSVL.

The J gene is TRBJ1-1, the V gene TRBV4-1; maybe TRBD1 (5 bases). The V end was cut by 4 bases, the J end by 4 bases, with 7 bases between. The CDR3 sequence is 12 residues long. CDR1 and CDR2 from the germline V gene are MGHRA and YSYEKL. The chain's CDR3 is CASSPGGTEAFF. CDR3 DNA sequence: TGCGCCAGCAGCCCGGGGGGCACTGAAGCTTTCTTT.

The chain employs TRBV29-1 and TRBJ2-5, with TRBD1 matching over 8 bases. This CDR3 region has 15 residues. Looked up from germline, CDR1 is SQVTM and CDR2 is ANQGSEA. After removal of 7 bases from V and 5 bases from J, the junction contained 15 bases not matched to a gene. The CDR3 nucleotides read TGCAGCGCCGCTCGGACAGGGACAAAGAGGGAGACCCAGTACTTC. Translated, it gives CSAARTGTKRETQYF.

In its sample, this clone was seen once. The V call is TRBV29-1, the J call TRBJ2-5; D is ambiguous. The germline V gene has CDR1 SQVTM and CDR2 ANQGSEA. Trimming cost V 4 bases and J 2 bases, with 11 bases left between them. The length of the CDR3 is 13 residues. The CDR3 nucleotides read TGCAGCGTTGCGCTACAGTCACAAGAGACCCAGTACTTC. It specifies CSVALQSQETQYF. Filled out from reference TRBV29-1 and TRBJ2-5, the complete variable domain reads SAVISQKPSRDICQRGTSLTIQCQVDSQVTMMFWYRQQPGQSLTLIATANQGSEATYESGFVIDKFPISRPNLTFSTLTVSNMSPEDSSIYLCSVALQSQETQYFGPGTRLLVL.